This T cell receptor beta chain comes out of a study of cytomegalovirus exposure and HLA in healthy donors. Data came from immunoSEQ multiplex PCR; TCRdb stores just in-frame clones and leaves some out. The sample holds roughly 110,000 clones, around 89% seen once. J lost 5 bases, V lost 9 bases, and 8 bases had no gene match. CDR1 is WSHSY and CDR2 is SAAADI in the germline V gene. The CDR3 spans 15 residues. The sequence was obtained from a woman under 30 in good health and CMV-seropositive. V gene TRBV10-2 combines with J gene TRBJ2-2; 11 positions agree with TRBD2. Sequenced sample: PBMCs. The CDR3 is CASIAGGGYTGELFF. The DNA of the CDR3 is TGCGCCAGTATAGCGGGGGGGGGATATACCGGGGAGCTGTTTTTT.